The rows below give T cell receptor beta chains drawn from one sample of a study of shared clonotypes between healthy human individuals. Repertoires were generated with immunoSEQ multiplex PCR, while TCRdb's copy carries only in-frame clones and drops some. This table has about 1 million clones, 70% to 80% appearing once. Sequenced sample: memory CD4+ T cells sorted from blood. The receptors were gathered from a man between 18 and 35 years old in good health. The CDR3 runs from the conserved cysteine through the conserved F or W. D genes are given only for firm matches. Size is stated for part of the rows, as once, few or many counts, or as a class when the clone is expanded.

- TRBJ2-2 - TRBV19 TGTGCCAGTAGCGCATGGGAGGAGCTGTTTTTT CASSAWEELFF
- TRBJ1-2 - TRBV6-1 TGTGCCAGCGGTGGCGGGGCCTATGGCTACACCTTC CASGGGAYGYTF
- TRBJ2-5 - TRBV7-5 TGTGCCAGAAGCCCCCGCGTAGCGGGGGGGCGGGAGACCCAGTACTTC CARSPRVAGGRETQYF
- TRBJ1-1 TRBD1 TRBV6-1 TGTGCCAGCAGTGTCCATCGGGACAGGTCTTGGGACACTGAAGCTTTCTTT CASSVHRDRSWDTEAFF
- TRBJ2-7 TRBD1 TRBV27 TGTGCCAGCAGGCTAAGAGGGGGCGGTCTATTAACCTCCTACGAGCAGTACTTC CASRLRGGGLLTSYEQYF
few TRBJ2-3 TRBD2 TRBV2 TGTGCCAGGACGACTAGCGGACGCACAGATACGCAGTATTTT CARTTSGRTDTQYF
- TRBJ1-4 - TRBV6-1 TGTGCCAGCAGTGAAGTGTGGGTGAGGGAAAAACTGTTTTTT CASSEVWVREKLFF
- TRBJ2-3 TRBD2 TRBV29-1 TGCAGCGTTGAACCTAGCGGGAGCACAGATACGCAGTATTTT CSVEPSGSTDTQYF
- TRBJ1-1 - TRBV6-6 TGTGCCAGCAGACCCCGGGACCCCGAGGGTGAAGCTTTCTTT CASRPRDPEGEAFF
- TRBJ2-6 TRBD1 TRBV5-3 TGTGCCAGAAGCTCCCGGGACAGGGTAACTGGGGCCAACGTCCTGACTTTC CARSSRDRVTGANVLTF
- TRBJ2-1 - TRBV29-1 TGCAGCGTTCTTCCTAGCTTGGCCCTTACGAATGAGCAGTTCTTC CSVLPSLALTNEQFF
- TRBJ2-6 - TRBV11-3 TGTGCCAGCAGCTTGGGGGCGCACACTGGGGCCAACGTCCTGACTTTC CASSLGAHTGANVLTF